Below, 3 T cell receptor beta chains from the same sample are listed, as sequenced in a study of memory CD4+ T cells and cytomegalovirus serostatus. The sort gate was single viable CD3+CD4+CD8-CD45RO+ cells for memory CD4+ T cells. TCRdb's copy holds only in-frame clones and misses some; the assay was immunoSEQ multiplex PCR. The table shows about 80,000 clones, with about 85% occurring only once. The sequenced sample consisted of memory CD4+ T cells from blood. These receptors all stem from an adult in good health and CMV-seronegative.

The V call is TRBV4-2, the J call TRBJ1-1; TRBD1 is a possible D gene (6 bases). V was shortened by 0 bases and J by 1 base, with 12 bases between the two germline ends. The CDR3 length is 16 residues. Germline V gives CDR1 LGHNA, CDR2 YNFKEQ. The DNA for the CDR3 is TGTGCCAGCAGCCAAGAGAACCAGGGGACGAACACTGAAGCTTTCTTT. Its translation: CASSQENQGTNTEAFF.

The chain has TRBV10-3 and TRBJ1-1, with 8 bases identical to TRBD1. J was trimmed by 4 bases and V by 6 bases; bases with no gene match: 4. Germline CDR1 ENHRY, CDR2 SYGVKD. The CDR3 covers 13 residues. CDR3 nucleotides: TGTGCCATCAGGGACGGACAGGGCACTGAAGCTTTCTTT. It yields the protein CAIRDGQGTEAFF.

The V gene is TRBV7-2, the J gene TRBJ2-7; 8 nucleotides match TRBD1. CDR3 size: 15 residues. V was clipped by 1 base and J by 5 bases; unmatched bases: 7. Germline V lookup: CDR1 SGHTA, CDR2 FQGNSA. CDR3 DNA sequence: TGTGCCAGCAGCTTAGGGGGGACAGGTAACCACGAGCAGTACTTC. It translates to CASSLGGTGNHEQYF.